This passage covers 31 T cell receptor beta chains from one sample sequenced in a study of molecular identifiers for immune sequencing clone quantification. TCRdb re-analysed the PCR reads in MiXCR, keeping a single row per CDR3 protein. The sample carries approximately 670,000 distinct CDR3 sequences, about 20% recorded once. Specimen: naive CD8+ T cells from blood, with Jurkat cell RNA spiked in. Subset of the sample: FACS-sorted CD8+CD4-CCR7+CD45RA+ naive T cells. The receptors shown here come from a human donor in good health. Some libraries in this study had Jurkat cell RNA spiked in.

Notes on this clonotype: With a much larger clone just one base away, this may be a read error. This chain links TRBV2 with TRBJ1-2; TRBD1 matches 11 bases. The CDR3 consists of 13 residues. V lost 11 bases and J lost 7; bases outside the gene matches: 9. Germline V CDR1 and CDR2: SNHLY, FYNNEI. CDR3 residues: CAGTGQGAPGYTF. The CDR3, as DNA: TGTGCCGGCACCGGACAGGGGGCGCCTGGCTACACCTTC.

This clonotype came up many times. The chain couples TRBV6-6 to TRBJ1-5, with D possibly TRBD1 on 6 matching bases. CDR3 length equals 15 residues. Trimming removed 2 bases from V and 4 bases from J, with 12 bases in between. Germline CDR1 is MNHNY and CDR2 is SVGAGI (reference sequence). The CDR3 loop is CASSYGGMTNQPQHF. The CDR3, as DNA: TGTGCCAGCAGTTACGGGGGCATGACAAATCAGCCCCAGCATTTT.

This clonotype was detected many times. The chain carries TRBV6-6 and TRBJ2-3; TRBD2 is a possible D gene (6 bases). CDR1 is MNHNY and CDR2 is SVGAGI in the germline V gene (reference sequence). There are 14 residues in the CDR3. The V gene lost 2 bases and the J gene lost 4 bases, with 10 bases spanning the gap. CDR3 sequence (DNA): TGTGCCAGCAGTTACCCGGGGGTGCCAGATACGCAGTATTTT. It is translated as CASSYPGVPDTQYF.

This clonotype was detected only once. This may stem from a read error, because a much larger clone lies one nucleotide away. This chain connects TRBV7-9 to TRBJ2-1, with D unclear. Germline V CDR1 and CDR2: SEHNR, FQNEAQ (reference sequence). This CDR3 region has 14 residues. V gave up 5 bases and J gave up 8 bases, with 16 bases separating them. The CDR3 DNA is TGTGCCAGCAGCCCATTCGATGTTAACGATGAGCAGTTCTTC. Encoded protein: CASSPFDVNDEQFF.

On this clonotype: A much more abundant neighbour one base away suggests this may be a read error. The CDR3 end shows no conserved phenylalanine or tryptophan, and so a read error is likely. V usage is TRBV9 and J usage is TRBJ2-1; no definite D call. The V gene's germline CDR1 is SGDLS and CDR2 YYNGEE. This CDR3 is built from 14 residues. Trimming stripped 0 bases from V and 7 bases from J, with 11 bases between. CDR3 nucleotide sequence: TGTGCCAGCAGCGTAGAGGGAAGAAGAAATGAGCAGTTCTCC. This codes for CASSVEGRRNEQFS.

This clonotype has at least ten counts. CDR3: CASSYVAAKSKEQYF. For the CDR3, the DNA is TGTGCCAGTAGTTACGTTGCGGCCAAGTCGAAAGAGCAGTACTTC. This chain connects TRBV19 to TRBJ2-7; no reliable D call. Germline V CDR1 and CDR2: LNHDA, SQIVND (reference sequence). CDR3 length: 15 residues. V lost 5 bases and J lost 7, with 21 bases in between.

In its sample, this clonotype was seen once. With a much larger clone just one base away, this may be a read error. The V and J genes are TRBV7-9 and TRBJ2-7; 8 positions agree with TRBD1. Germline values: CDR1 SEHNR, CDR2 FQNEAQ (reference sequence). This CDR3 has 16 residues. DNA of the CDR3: TGTGCCGGCAGCCCCCGACCGTGGACAGGGACGGAAGAGCAGTACTTC. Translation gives CAGSPRPWTGTEEQYF.

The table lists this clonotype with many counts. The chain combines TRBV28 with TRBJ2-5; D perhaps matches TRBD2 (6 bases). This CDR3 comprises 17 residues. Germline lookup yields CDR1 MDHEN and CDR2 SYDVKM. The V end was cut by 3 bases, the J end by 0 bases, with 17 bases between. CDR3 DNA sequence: TGTGCCAGCAGTTTCTTTGGCGGGACGTCTTACCAAGAGACCCAGTACTTC. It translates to CASSFFGGTSYQETQYF.

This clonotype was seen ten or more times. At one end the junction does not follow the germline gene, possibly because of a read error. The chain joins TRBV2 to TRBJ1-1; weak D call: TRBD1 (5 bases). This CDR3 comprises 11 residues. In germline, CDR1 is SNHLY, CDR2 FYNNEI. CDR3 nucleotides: TGTGCCAGCAGGGAAGGGGCTGAAGCTTTCTTT. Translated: CASREGAEAFF.

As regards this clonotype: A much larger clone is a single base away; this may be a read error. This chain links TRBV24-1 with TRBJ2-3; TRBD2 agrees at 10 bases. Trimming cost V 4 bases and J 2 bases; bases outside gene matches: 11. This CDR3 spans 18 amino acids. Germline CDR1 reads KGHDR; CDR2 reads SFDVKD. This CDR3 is CATSETPGTSVVTDTQYF. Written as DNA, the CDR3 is TGTGCCACCAGTGAGACTCCCGGGACTAGCGTAGTCACAGATACGCAGTATTTT.

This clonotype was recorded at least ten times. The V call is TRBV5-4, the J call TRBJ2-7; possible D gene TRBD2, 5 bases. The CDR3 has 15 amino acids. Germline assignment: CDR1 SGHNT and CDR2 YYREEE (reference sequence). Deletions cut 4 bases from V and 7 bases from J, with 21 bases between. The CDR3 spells CASSITGNPTSEQYF. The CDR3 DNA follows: TGTGCCAGCAGCATCACCGGGAACCCTACTTCAGAGCAGTACTTC.

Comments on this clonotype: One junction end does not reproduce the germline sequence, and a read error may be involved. The CDR3 coding sequence is TGTGCTAGCAGCAAGAGGGACGGGGCGGGTACCGGGGAGCTGTTTTTT. Protein product: CASSKRDGAGTGELFF. The chain links TRBV7-7 to TRBJ2-2; D could derive from TRBD1 or TRBD2 (5 bases each). Looked up from germline, CDR1 is SSHAT and CDR2 is FNYEAQ (reference sequence). CDR3 size: 16 residues.

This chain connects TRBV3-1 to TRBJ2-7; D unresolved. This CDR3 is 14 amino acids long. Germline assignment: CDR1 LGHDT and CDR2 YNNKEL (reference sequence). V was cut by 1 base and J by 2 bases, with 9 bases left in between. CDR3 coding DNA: TGTGCCAGCAGCCAAGGTGACTGGACCTACGAGCAGTACTTC. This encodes CASSQGDWTYEQYF.

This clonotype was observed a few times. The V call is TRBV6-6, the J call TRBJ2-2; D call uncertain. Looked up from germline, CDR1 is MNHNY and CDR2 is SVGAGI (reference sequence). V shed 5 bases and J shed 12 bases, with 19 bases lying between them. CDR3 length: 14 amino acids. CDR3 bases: TGTGCCAGCAGTCCCCAAGGACCCCATAACAAGCTGTTTTTT. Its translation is CASSPQGPHNKLFF.

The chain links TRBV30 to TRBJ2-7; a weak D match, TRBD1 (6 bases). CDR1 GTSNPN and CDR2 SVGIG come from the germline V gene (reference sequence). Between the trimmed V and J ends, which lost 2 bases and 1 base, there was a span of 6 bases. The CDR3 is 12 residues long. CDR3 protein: CAWSQGSYEQYF. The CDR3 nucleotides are TGTGCCTGGAGTCAGGGGTCCTACGAGCAGTACTTC.

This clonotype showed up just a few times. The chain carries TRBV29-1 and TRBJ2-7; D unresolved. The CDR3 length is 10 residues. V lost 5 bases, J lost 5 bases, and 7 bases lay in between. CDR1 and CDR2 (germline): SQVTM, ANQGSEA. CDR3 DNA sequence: TGCAGCGTTTATCACGACGAGCAGTACTTC. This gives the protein CSVYHDEQYF.

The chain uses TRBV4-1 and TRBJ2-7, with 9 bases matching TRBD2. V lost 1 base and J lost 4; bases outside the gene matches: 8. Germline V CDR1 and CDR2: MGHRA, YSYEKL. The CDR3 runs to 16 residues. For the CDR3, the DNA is TGCGCCAGCAGCCAAGGACTAGCGGCAGGGGGTTACGAGCAGTACTTC. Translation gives CASSQGLAAGGYEQYF.

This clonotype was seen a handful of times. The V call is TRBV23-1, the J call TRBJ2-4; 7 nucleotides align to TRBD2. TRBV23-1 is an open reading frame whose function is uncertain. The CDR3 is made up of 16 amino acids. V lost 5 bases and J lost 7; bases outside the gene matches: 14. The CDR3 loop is CASSGRVTDTRNIQYF. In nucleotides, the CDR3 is TGCGCCAGCAGTGGGAGGGTTACCGACACCAGGAACATTCAGTACTTC.

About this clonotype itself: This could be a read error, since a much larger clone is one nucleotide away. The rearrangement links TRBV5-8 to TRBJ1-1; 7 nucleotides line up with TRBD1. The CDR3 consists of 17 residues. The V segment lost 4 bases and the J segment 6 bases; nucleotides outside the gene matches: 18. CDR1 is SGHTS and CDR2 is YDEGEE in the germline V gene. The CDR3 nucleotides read TGTGCCAGCAGCACCTCAAGACAGGGAATGAAGGACGCTGAAGCTTTCTTT. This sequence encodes CASSTSRQGMKDAEAFF.

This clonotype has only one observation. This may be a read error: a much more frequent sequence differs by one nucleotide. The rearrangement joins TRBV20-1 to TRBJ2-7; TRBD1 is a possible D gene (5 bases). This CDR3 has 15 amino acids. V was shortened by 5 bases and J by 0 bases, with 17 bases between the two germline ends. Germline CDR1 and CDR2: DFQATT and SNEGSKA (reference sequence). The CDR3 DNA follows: TGCAGTGCTGAAAAACAGGTGTTGAGCTCCTACGAGCAGTACTTC. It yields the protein CSAEKQVLSSYEQYF.

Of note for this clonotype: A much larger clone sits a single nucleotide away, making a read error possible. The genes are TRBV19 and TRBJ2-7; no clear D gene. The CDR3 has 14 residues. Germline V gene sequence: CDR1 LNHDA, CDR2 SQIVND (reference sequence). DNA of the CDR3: TGTGCCAGTAGTATTGCGCCTAACTCCTACGGGCAGTACTTC. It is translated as CASSIAPNSYGQYF.

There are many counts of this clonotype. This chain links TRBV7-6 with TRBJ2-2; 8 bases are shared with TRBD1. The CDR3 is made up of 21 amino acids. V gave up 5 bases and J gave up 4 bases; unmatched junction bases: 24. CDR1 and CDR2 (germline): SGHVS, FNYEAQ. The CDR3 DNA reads TGTGCCAGCAGCACGGGACAGGCGTGGGCAGGAAGAAATCTATTCACCGGGGAGCTGTTTTTT. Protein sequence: CASSTGQAWAGRNLFTGELFF.

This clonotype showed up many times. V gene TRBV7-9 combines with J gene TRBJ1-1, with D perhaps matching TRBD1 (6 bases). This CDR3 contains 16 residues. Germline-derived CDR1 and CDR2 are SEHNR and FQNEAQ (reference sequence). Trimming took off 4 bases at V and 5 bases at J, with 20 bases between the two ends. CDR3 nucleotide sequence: TGTGCCAGCAGCTCCCGGACCCGGGGGCTTGGAACTGAAGCTTTCTTT. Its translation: CASSSRTRGLGTEAFF.

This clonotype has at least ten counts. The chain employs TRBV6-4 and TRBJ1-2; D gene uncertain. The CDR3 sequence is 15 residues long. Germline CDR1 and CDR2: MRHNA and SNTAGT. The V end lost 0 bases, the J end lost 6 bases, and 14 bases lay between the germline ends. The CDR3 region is CASSDSNPYSDGYTF. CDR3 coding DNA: TGTGCCAGCAGTGACTCGAATCCTTACTCCGATGGCTACACCTTC.

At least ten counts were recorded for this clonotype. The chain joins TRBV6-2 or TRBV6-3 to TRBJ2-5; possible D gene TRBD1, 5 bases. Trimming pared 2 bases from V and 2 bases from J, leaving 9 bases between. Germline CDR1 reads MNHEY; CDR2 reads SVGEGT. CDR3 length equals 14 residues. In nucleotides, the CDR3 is TGTGCCAGCAGTTACGGGGCACTACAAGAGACCCAGTACTTC. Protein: CASSYGALQETQYF.

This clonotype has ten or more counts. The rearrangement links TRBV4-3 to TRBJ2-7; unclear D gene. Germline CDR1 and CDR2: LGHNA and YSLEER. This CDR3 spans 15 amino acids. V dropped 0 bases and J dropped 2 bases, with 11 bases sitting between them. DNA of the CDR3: TGCGCCAGCAGCCAAGAGCCCGGTTTGGCCTACGAGCAGTACTTC. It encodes CASSQEPGLAYEQYF.

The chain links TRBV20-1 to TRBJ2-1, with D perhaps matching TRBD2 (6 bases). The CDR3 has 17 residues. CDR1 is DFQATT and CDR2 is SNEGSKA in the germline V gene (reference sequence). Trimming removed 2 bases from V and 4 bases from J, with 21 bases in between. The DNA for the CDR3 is TGCAGTGCTAGACCCCCATCATGGGAGGCATTGTACAATGAGCAGTTCTTC. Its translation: CSARPPSWEALYNEQFF.

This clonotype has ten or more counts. In nucleotides, the CDR3 is TGTGCCAGCACTCCCGGGCGACTAAACACAGATACGCAGTATTTT. Protein sequence: CASTPGRLNTDTQYF. The rearrangement uses TRBV11-2 and TRBJ2-3, with a tentative D call TRBD2 (5 bases). This CDR3 has 15 residues. Germline CDR1 is SGHAT and CDR2 is FQNNGV. The V and J ends lost 7 bases and 2 bases respectively, with 16 bases between them.

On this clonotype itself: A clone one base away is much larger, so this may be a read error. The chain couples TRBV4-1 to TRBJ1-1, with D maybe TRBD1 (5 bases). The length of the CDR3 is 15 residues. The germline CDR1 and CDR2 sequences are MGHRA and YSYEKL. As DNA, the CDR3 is TGCGCCAGCAGCCAAGATAGACAGCCCGGCACTGAAGCTCTCTTT. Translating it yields CASSQDRQPGTEALF.

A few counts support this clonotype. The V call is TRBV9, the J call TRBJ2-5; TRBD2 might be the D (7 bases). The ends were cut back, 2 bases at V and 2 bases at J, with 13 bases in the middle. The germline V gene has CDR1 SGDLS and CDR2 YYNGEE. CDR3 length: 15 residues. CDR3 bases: TGTGCCAGCAGCGTGGGAGGGGGAGGTCAAGAGACCCAGTACTTC. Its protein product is CASSVGGGGQETQYF.

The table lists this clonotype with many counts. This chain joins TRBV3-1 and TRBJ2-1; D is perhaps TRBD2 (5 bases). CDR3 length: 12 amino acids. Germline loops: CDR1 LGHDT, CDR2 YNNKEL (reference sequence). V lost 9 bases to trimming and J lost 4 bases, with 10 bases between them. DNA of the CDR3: TGTGCCAGTCAGGACTCGTACAATGAGCAGTTCTTC. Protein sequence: CASQDSYNEQFF.